These 16 T cell receptor beta chains share one sample of origin, sequenced in a study of neurological immune-mediated disorders. Time point denoted: longitudinal time-point 1 (baseline). TCRdb ran MiXCR on the 5' RACE reads and lists one entry per CDR3 protein. The sample lists tens of thousands of distinct CDR3 sequences; approximately 15% were seen once. Material for sequencing was PBMCs. All receptors derive from a female donor with HTLV-1-associated myelopathy (HAM/TSP).

The table lists this clonotype with many counts. CDR3 nucleotide sequence: TGCAGTGCTAGAGATGGGTTGGCGGGGGGCCAGTTCTTC. Translated: CSARDGLAGGQFF. The gene calls are TRBV20-1 and TRBJ2-1; 8 bases align to TRBD2. The V gene's germline CDR1 is DFQATT and CDR2 SNEGSKA (reference sequence). The CDR3 sequence is 13 residues long. The J segment lost 13 bases and the V segment lost 0 bases, leaving 8 bases of the junction unmatched.

At least ten counts were recorded for this clonotype. The chain joins TRBV12-3 or TRBV12-4 to TRBJ2-5, with D perhaps being TRBD1 or TRBD2 (6 bases each). The CDR3 length is 15 residues. The germline V and J ends were trimmed by 3 bases and 4 bases, with 15 bases remaining between them. The CDR3 region is CASSFWGAGGETQYF. CDR3 nucleotides: TGTGCCAGCAGTTTTTGGGGGGCTGGCGGAGAGACCCAGTACTTC.

This clonotype was seen at least ten times. The junction departs from germline at one end; a sequencing error may be responsible. CDR3 nucleotide sequence: TGTGACAGCAGCTTTTTTGATACGCAGTATTTT. It specifies CDSSFFDTQYF. The chain combines TRBV7-2 with TRBJ2-3; D call uncertain. Germline V gene sequence: CDR1 SGHTA, CDR2 FQGNSA. This CDR3 comprises 11 residues. Using reference TRBV7-2 and TRBJ2-3 for the parts outside the CDR3, the full variable domain is GAGVSQSPSNKVTEKGKDVELRCDPISGHTALYWYRQSLGQGLEFLIYFQGNSAPDKSGLPSDRFSAERTGGSVSTLTIQRTQQEDSAVYLCDSSFFDTQYFGPGTRLTVL.

This clonotype was counted many times. This chain uses TRBV3-1 with TRBJ2-1; 11 bases map to TRBD2. Losses at the gene ends were 4 bases for V and 9 bases for J; bases not matched to a gene: 8. The germline CDR1 and CDR2 sequences are LGHDT and YNNKEL (reference sequence). This CDR3 comprises 15 residues. The CDR3 nucleotides read TGTGCCAGCAGCCCCATAGCGGGGGGGCCGAGTGAGCAGTTCTTC. This codes for CASSPIAGGPSEQFF.

This clonotype appeared many times. The chain combines TRBV28 with TRBJ2-1; D gene ambiguous. The V gene's germline CDR1 is MDHEN and CDR2 SYDVKM. This CDR3 comprises 15 residues. The germline V and J ends were trimmed by 5 bases and 2 bases, with 13 bases remaining between them. The DNA of the CDR3 is TGTGCCAGCAGTCCTATCGGTGGCACCTACAATGAGCAGTTCTTC. It is translated as CASSPIGGTYNEQFF.

This clonotype is deemed medium-sized. The V call is TRBV20-1, the J call TRBJ2-3; 8 bases are a match to TRBD2. The CDR3 spans 11 residues. Germline V gives CDR1 DFQATT, CDR2 SNEGSKA (reference sequence). V lost 6 bases to trimming and J lost 6 bases; unmatched junction nucleotides: 2. CDR3 sequence (DNA): TGCAGTGCCCGGGGGGGTGATACGCAGTATTTT. Translated, it gives CSARGGDTQYF.

This clonotype was recorded at least ten times. This chain connects TRBV28 to TRBJ2-3, with 8 bases lining up with TRBD2. V trimming: 5 bases; J trimming: 5 bases; junction bases outside the gene matches: 9. CDR3 size: 15 residues. Per the germline V gene, CDR1 is MDHEN and CDR2 is SYDVKM. This CDR3 is CASSPGGGQRDTQYF. The CDR3 DNA sequence: TGTGCCAGCAGTCCGGGCGGGGGGCAGAGAGATACGCAGTATTTT. Combining the CDR3 with reference TRBV28 and TRBJ2-3 gives the whole variable domain DVKVTQSSRYLVKRTGEKVFLECVQDMDHENMFWYRQDPGLGLRLIYFSYDVKMKEKGDIPEGYSVSREKKERFSLILESASTNQTSMYLCASSPGGGQRDTQYFGPGTRLTVL.

This clonotype was seen repeatedly, ten times or more. V is TRBV20-1 and J is TRBJ2-1; 9 bases are a match to TRBD2. The CDR3 totals 15 residues. The trim removed 0 bases at V and 10 bases at J, leaving 10 bases unmatched. CDR1 DFQATT and CDR2 SNEGSKA come from the germline V gene (reference sequence). CDR3 loop: CSARDQGLAFREQFF. In nucleotides, the CDR3 is TGCAGTGCTAGAGATCAGGGACTAGCCTTCAGGGAGCAGTTCTTC.

In its sample, this clonotype was seen many times. The V gene is TRBV5-1, the J gene TRBJ1-1; TRBD1 matches 7 bases. Per the germline V gene, CDR1 is SGHRS and CDR2 is YFSETQ. After removal of 2 bases from V and 4 bases from J, the junction contained 8 bases not matched to a gene. The length of the CDR3 is 15 residues. As DNA, the CDR3 is TGCGCCAGCAGCTTAGGCACAGGGGCGCTCACTGAAGCTTTCTTT. Amino acid sequence: CASSLGTGALTEAFF.

This clonotype was seen many times. The V gene is TRBV7-9, the J gene TRBJ2-3; D gene uncertain. This CDR3 region has 13 residues. Trimming took 3 bases from V and 4 from J, leaving 8 bases between them. Germline CDR1 and CDR2: SEHNR and FQNEAQ (reference sequence). Written as DNA, the CDR3 is TGTGCCAGCAGCTTCTCCCCCGCAGATACGCAGTATTTT. Translation: CASSFSPADTQYF.

This clonotype has a count of ten or more. This chain connects TRBV29-1 to TRBJ2-7; D is ambiguous. The CDR3 loop spans 13 amino acids. Trimming removed 4 bases from V and 0 bases from J, with 10 bases in between. Germline V gene sequence: CDR1 SQVTM, CDR2 ANQGSEA. The CDR3 sequence is CSVADPRSYEQYF. CDR3 in DNA: TGCAGCGTTGCAGACCCACGCTCCTACGAGCAGTACTTC.

This clonotype was detected many times. The chain recombines TRBV11-1 with TRBJ2-2; 10 bases map to TRBD2. The germline V gene has CDR1 SGHAT and CDR2 FQDESV (reference sequence). This CDR3 is 17 amino acids long. The junction had 10 bases not matched to a gene; V was cut back by 2 bases and J by 7 bases. The CDR3 region is CASSLLRLAGAGGELFF. The DNA of the CDR3 is TGTGCCAGCAGCTTATTGCGGCTAGCGGGGGCTGGCGGGGAGCTGTTTTTT.

There are many counts of this clonotype. The chain couples TRBV6-5 to TRBJ1-4; 8 bases are shared with TRBD1. Germline V gene data show CDR1 as MNHEY and CDR2 as SVGAGI. The CDR3 has 16 amino acids. The V segment lost 0 bases and the J segment 7 bases; nucleotides outside the gene matches: 7. This chain's CDR3 is CASSYSWTGLSEKLFF. In DNA form, the CDR3 reads TGTGCCAGCAGTTACTCTTGGACAGGGCTTAGTGAAAAACTGTTTTTT.

This clonotype showed up many times. CDR3 in DNA: TGTGCCAGCAGGGACAGGGGCCAACCGAACTACAATGAGCAGTTCTTC. Translating gives CASRDRGQPNYNEQFF. This chain connects TRBV6-5 to TRBJ2-1; 9 nucleotides agree with TRBD1. Per the germline V gene, CDR1 is MNHEY and CDR2 is SVGAGI. The V and J ends lost 6 bases and 3 bases, in that order; junction bases with no gene match: 9. This CDR3 has 16 residues.

This clonotype was observed many times. The chain uses TRBV7-8 and TRBJ2-1, with TRBD2 identical over 11 bases. V lost 1 base to trimming and J lost 2 bases; unmatched junction nucleotides: 4. Germline CDR1 and CDR2: SGHVS and FQNEAQ. The CDR3 sequence is 17 residues long. The CDR3 protein is CASSLVGSGGAYNEQFF. DNA of the CDR3: TGTGCCAGCAGCTTAGTGGGTAGCGGGGGGGCCTACAATGAGCAGTTCTTC.

This clonotype was detected a few times. The chain couples TRBV18 to TRBJ1-4; TRBD1 matches 8 bases. The germline CDR1 and CDR2 sequences are KGHSH and LQKENI. J lost 7 bases, V lost 3 bases, and 4 bases had no gene match. This CDR3 contains 14 residues. In DNA, the CDR3 is TGTGCCAGCTCACCCGGACAGGGAGGTGAAAAACTGTTTTTT. It is translated as CASSPGQGGEKLFF.